Shown below are 24 T cell receptor beta chains from a single sample sequenced in a study of blood T cell repertoires in COVID-19. Assay: immunoSEQ multiplex PCR; the TCRdb copy retains only in-frame clones and omits some. The sample holds some 160,000 clones, 78% seen once. Input material: peripheral blood. These receptors were taken from a woman aged 80 or over with acute or convalescent COVID-19.

The gene calls are TRBV29-1 and TRBJ1-1; D remains unclear. The CDR3 length is 12 residues. CDR1 and CDR2 from the germline V gene are SQVTM and ANQGSEA. Trimming shortened V by 4 bases and J by 1 base, and 7 bases separated the two germline ends. The CDR3 nucleotides read TGCAGCGTTGGGCAATCGAACACTGAAGCTTTCTTT. Its translation: CSVGQSNTEAFF. Full variable domain (missing parts from reference TRBV29-1 and TRBJ1-1): SAVISQKPSRDICQRGTSLTIQCQVDSQVTMMFWYRQQPGQSLTLIATANQGSEATYESGFVIDKFPISRPNLTFSTLTVSNMSPEDSSIYLCSVGQSNTEAFFGQGTRLTVV.

This clone was detected only a few times. This chain uses TRBV21-1 with TRBJ1-1; TRBD1 was called by the table and not checked on the DNA. TRBV21-1 is given as a pseudogene. CDR3 length: 13 amino acids. CDR3 region: CASNDRGNTEAFF. CDR3 DNA sequence: TGTGCCAGCAACGACAGGGGGAACACTGAAGCTTTCTTT.

CDR3 residues: CAISRGLAGVVDTQYF. The CDR3 region has the DNA TGTGCCATCAGCCGGGGACTAGCGGGAGTCGTAGATACGCAGTATTTT. The chain is built from TRBV10-3 and TRBJ2-3; TRBD2 aligns across 14 bases. The CDR3 has 16 amino acids. Germline V lookup: CDR1 ENHRY, CDR2 SYGVKD. The junction had 7 bases not matched to a gene; V was cut back by 6 bases and J by 5 bases.

With respect to this clone: One end of the junction varies from germline; a read error may be responsible. CDR3 DNA sequence: TGTGCCAGCAGCTCCTGGGTGGGGGCCGACGAGGTCTTC. It specifies CASSSWVGADEVF. J is TRBJ2-1 and V is TRBV7-2, with D possibly TRBD1 on 6 matching bases. There are 13 residues in the CDR3. Germline V gives CDR1 SGHTA, CDR2 FQGNSA.

This clone has just a few counts. CDR3 sequence (DNA): TGTGCCAGCAGCTCGGACAGGGAGGGGAAGACCCAGTACTTC. This sequence encodes CASSSDREGKTQYF. The V gene is TRBV7-9, the J gene TRBJ2-5, with a tentative D call TRBD1 (8 bases). Per the germline V gene, CDR1 is SEHNR and CDR2 is FQNEAQ (reference sequence). The CDR3 sequence is 14 residues long. The germline V and J ends were trimmed by 4 bases and 6 bases, with 15 bases remaining between them.

The chain recombines TRBV28 with TRBJ1-4, with unresolved D. Germline loops: CDR1 MDHEN, CDR2 SYDVKM. The CDR3 extends over 20 amino acids. The ends were cut back, 6 bases at V and 0 bases at J, with 26 bases in the middle. This CDR3 is CASSPRLGRKRVATNEKLFF. CDR3 bases: TGTGCCAGCAGCCCTCGTCTTGGGAGAAAAAGGGTGGCAACTAATGAAAAACTGTTTTTT.

This clone was picked up a small number of times. V usage is TRBV3-1 (or the pseudogene TRBV3-2) and J usage is TRBJ1-5; 10 bases are shared with TRBD1. The CDR3 extends over 16 amino acids. The V gene's germline CDR1 is LGHDT and CDR2 YNNKEL (reference sequence). V was clipped by 3 bases and J by 4 bases; unmatched bases: 6. As DNA, the CDR3 is TGTGCCAGCAGCCAGTCCCGACAGGGGGCAAATCAGCCCCAGCATTTT. This translates into CASSQSRQGANQPQHF.

DNA for the CDR3: TGCGCCAGCAGCCGGACAGGGGGCAATTCACCCCTCCACTTT. It codes for CASSRTGGNSPLHF. The rearrangement links TRBV5-1 to TRBJ1-6; TRBD1 matches 11 bases. CDR1 SGHRS and CDR2 YFSETQ come from the germline V gene. J lost 7 bases, V lost 4 bases, and 1 base had no gene match. The CDR3 has 14 amino acids. Variable domain in full (rest from reference TRBV5-1 and TRBJ1-6): KAGVTQTPRYLIKTRGQQVTLSCSPISGHRSVSWYQQTPGQGLQFLFEYFSETQRNKGNFPGRFSGRQFSNSRSEMNVSTLELGDSALYLCASSRTGGNSPLHFGNGTRLTVT.

This clone was detected only a few times. The gene calls are TRBV7-8 and TRBJ1-2; 7 bases align to TRBD1. Germline values: CDR1 SGHVS, CDR2 FQNEAQ. This CDR3 spans 13 amino acids. V gave up 1 base and J gave up 4 bases; unmatched junction bases: 0. The CDR3 DNA reads as TGTGCCAGCAGCTTAGGACAGGGCTATGGCTACACCTTC. Its translation: CASSLGQGYGYTF.

The chain has TRBV20-1 and TRBJ2-7; weak D call: TRBD1 (6 bases). Deletions cut 6 bases from V and 2 bases from J, with 8 bases between. Germline V gene sequence: CDR1 DFQATT, CDR2 SNEGSKA (reference sequence). This CDR3 contains 11 residues. The CDR3, as DNA: TGCAGTGCAAGGACAGCCTACGAGCAGTACTTC. This encodes CSARTAYEQYF.

The genes are TRBV10-2 and TRBJ2-5; TRBD2 matches 7 bases. This CDR3 spans 12 amino acids. V was clipped by 4 bases and J by 7 bases; unmatched bases: 3. Germline lookup yields CDR1 WSHSY and CDR2 SAAADI. The CDR3 coding sequence is TGCGCCAGCAGTGTTAGGGAGGGGACCCAGTACTTC. This codes for CASSVREGTQYF.

The chain has TRBV28 and TRBJ2-1; 9 positions match TRBD1. CDR1 and CDR2 from the germline V gene are MDHEN and SYDVKM. V was clipped by 6 bases and J by 7 bases; unmatched bases: 10. This CDR3 region has 15 residues. This chain's CDR3 is CASSRAGQGGNEQFF. The CDR3 DNA sequence: TGTGCCAGCAGCCGGGCGGGACAGGGAGGAAATGAGCAGTTCTTC.

The V gene is TRBV6-1, the J gene TRBJ2-1, with 7 bases matching TRBD2. V lost 0 bases, J lost 0 bases, and 8 bases stayed unmatched. CDR1 is MNHNS and CDR2 is SASEGT in the germline V gene. The CDR3 runs 18 residues. As DNA, the CDR3 is TGTGCCAGCAGTGAAGCACCGCGCGGGAGCGGCTCCTACAATGAGCAGTTCTTC. This translates into CASSEAPRGSGSYNEQFF.

This clone was picked up a small number of times. CDR3 region: CASSLYRYEQYF. The CDR3 DNA reads as TGTGCCAGCAGTTTATATCGGTACGAGCAGTACTTC. The chain joins TRBV28 to TRBJ2-7; D is undetermined. Germline CDR1 MDHEN, CDR2 SYDVKM. Trimming cost V 1 base and J 4 bases, with 5 bases left between them. The CDR3 consists of 12 residues.

Turning to this clone: This specimen includes other DNA sequences encoding the same CDR3. This chain connects TRBV30 to TRBJ1-5; unclear D gene. The CDR3 sequence is 13 residues long. Between the trimmed V and J ends, which lost 0 bases and 4 bases, there was a span of 7 bases. Germline lookup yields CDR1 GTSNPN and CDR2 SVGIG (reference sequence). CDR3 residues: CAWSVSGNQPQHF. Here the CDR3 DNA reads TGTGCCTGGAGTGTATCCGGGAATCAGCCCCAGCATTTT.

The chain combines TRBV6-6 with TRBJ2-6; 10 bases agree with TRBD1. The trim removed 4 bases at V and 4 bases at J, leaving 4 bases unmatched. The CDR3 is made up of 16 amino acids. CDR1 is MNHNY, CDR2 SVGAGI, per germline (reference sequence). The chain's CDR3 is CASSSDRGRGANVLTF. DNA of the CDR3: TGTGCCAGCAGTTCAGACAGGGGGCGAGGGGCCAACGTCCTGACTTTC.

This chain connects TRBV25-1 to TRBJ1-2; TRBD1 matches at 7 bases. The CDR3 runs 15 residues. Trimming at V came to 3 bases and at J to 6 bases, leaving 10 bases not matched to a gene. Germline V gives CDR1 MGHDK, CDR2 SYGVNS. CDR3 region: CASSDPDRLAHGYTF. The CDR3 DNA follows: TGTGCCAGCAGTGACCCGGACAGGCTAGCCCATGGCTACACCTTC.

V usage is TRBV29-1 and J usage is TRBJ1-5; D gene uncertain. The CDR3 totals 14 residues. Per germline, CDR1 SQVTM and CDR2 ANQGSEA. Trimming shortened V by 6 bases and J by 7 bases, and 19 bases separated the two germline ends. The CDR3, as DNA: TGCAGCGTCCGGCACAGAGGGCCAGAACAGCCCCAGCATTTT. It translates to CSVRHRGPEQPQHF.

The chain couples TRBV6-5 to TRBJ1-3; D unclear. Looked up from germline, CDR1 is MNHEY and CDR2 is SVGAGI. The CDR3 extends over 16 amino acids. V was pared by 0 bases and J by 0 bases, with 9 bases between. DNA for the CDR3: TGTGCCAGCAGTTACTCGGCCCTCCGCTCTGGAAACACCATATATTTT. This translates into CASSYSALRSGNTIYF.

J is TRBJ1-3 and V is TRBV19; 11 bases align to TRBD1. The CDR3 runs 16 residues. Germline V gives CDR1 LNHDA, CDR2 SQIVND (reference sequence). The V gene end was trimmed by 4 bases and the J gene end by 4 bases; junction bases not matched to a gene: 6. CDR3 protein: CASSTGQGARGNTIYF. The CDR3 coding sequence is TGTGCCAGTAGTACCGGACAGGGGGCGCGAGGAAACACCATATATTTT.

This chain connects TRBV3-1 (or the pseudogene TRBV3-2) to TRBJ1-5; no clear D gene. The V gene's germline CDR1 is LGHDT and CDR2 YNNKEL (reference sequence). The V and J ends lost 1 base and 6 bases respectively, with 10 bases between them. The CDR3 is 14 amino acids. This CDR3 reads CASSQGGVGQPQHF. CDR3 DNA: TGTGCCAGCAGCCAAGGTGGAGTCGGTCAGCCCCAGCATTTT.

This clone was counted a few times. The CDR3 loop is CASSLSGMGNQPQHF. CDR3 in DNA: TGCGCCAGCAGCTTATCGGGGATGGGCAATCAGCCCCAGCATTTT. This chain connects TRBV5-1 to TRBJ1-5; D call uncertain. Germline V gene sequence: CDR1 SGHRS, CDR2 YFSETQ. Between the trimmed V and J ends, which lost 2 bases and 2 bases, there was a span of 11 bases. This CDR3 has 15 amino acids.

This clone was recorded a few times. V is TRBV28 and J is TRBJ1-4, with a tentative D call TRBD1 (5 bases). The CDR3 is 14 amino acids. V lost 4 bases and J 11 bases, leaving 17 bases between the germline ends. Germline values: CDR1 MDHEN, CDR2 SYDVKM. The DNA for the CDR3 is TGTGCCAGCAGTTCGTGGGGGGAGTTCGGGAAACTGTTTTTT. Translating gives CASSSWGEFGKLFF.

The J gene is TRBJ1-1, the V gene TRBV6-1; TRBD1 might be the D (6 bases). Between the trimmed V and J ends, which lost 3 bases and 4 bases, there was a span of 18 bases. Germline assignment: CDR1 MNHNS and CDR2 SASEGT. This CDR3 is built from 16 residues. The CDR3 region is CASSDTPVRGLTEAFF. Here the CDR3 DNA reads TGTGCCAGCAGTGACACTCCGGTCAGGGGCCTCACTGAAGCTTTCTTT.